This T cell receptor (beta chain) was sequenced for a study of cytomegalovirus exposure and HLA in healthy donors. PCR amplification relied on 60 Vbeta primers (plus 13 Jbeta primers). Method: immunoSEQ multiplex PCR; TCRdb's copy keeps in-frame clones and lacks some. Its table records roughly 78,000 clones. The V and J ends lost 3 bases and 5 bases respectively, with 10 bases between them. This CDR3 is built from 13 residues. Looked up from germline, CDR1 is SGHAT and CDR2 is FQNNGV. The sequence was collected from a man aged 35 to 55 in good health and CMV-seronegative. The V gene is TRBV11-2, the J gene TRBJ1-1; D may be TRBD1 (6 bases). The sequenced sample consisted of PBMCs. The CDR3 sequence: CASSFQGWTEAFF. CDR3 coding DNA: TGTGCCAGCAGCTTTCAGGGGTGGACTGAAGCTTTCTTT.